This entry lists 6 T cell receptor beta chains sequenced from one sample in a study of molecular identifiers for immune sequencing clone quantification. TCRdb analysed the PCR reads with MiXCR anew, one entry per CDR3 protein. The sample carries about 510,000 distinct CDR3 sequences, about a fifth recorded once. Sequencing used naive CD8+ T cells from blood, with Jurkat cell RNA spiked in. The subset denotes: FACS-sorted CD8+CD4-CCR7+CD45RA+ naive T cells. These receptors were taken from a human donor in good health. Some libraries in this study had Jurkat cell RNA spiked in.

The chain uses TRBV7-9 and TRBJ1-4; maybe TRBD1 (5 bases). V dropped 4 bases and J dropped 7 bases, with 19 bases sitting between them. The CDR3 consists of 16 residues. Germline V gene data show CDR1 as SEHNR and CDR2 as FQNEAQ (reference sequence). This CDR3 reads CASSSEPGTGSEKLFF. CDR3 sequence (DNA): TGTGCCAGCAGCTCGGAACCCGGGACGGGGAGTGAAAAACTGTTTTTT.

Remarks on this clonotype: Given the absence of the conserved phenylalanine or tryptophan at the CDR3 end, a read error is likely. The rearrangement links TRBV12-5 to TRBJ2-7, with D possibly matching TRBD2 (6 bases). The germline CDR1 and CDR2 sequences are LGHNT and FRNRAP. The CDR3 is made up of 13 amino acids. V lost 6 bases and J lost 7, with 16 bases in between. The CDR3 loop is CASGEQPGGEQYL. CDR3 coding DNA: TGTGCTAGTGGCGAACAGCCCGGGGGTGAGCAGTACCTC.

V and J are TRBV6-5 and TRBJ2-7, with 8 bases that match TRBD1. V shed 5 bases, J shed 5 bases, and the junction held 5 bases outside the gene matches. Germline values: CDR1 MNHEY, CDR2 SVGAGI. This CDR3 comprises 13 residues. The CDR3 sequence is CASSTQGANEQYF. CDR3 sequence (DNA): TGTGCCAGCAGTACCCAGGGGGCCAACGAGCAGTACTTC.

The rearrangement joins TRBV10-3 to TRBJ2-7; the D is unclear. Germline CDR1 is ENHRY and CDR2 is SYGVKD. CDR3 size: 12 residues. V lost 0 bases and J lost 3, with 3 bases in between. The chain's CDR3 is CAISESFYEQYF. The CDR3 DNA reads as TGTGCCATCAGTGAGTCGTTCTACGAGCAGTACTTC.

This rearrangement joins TRBV21-1 to TRBJ1-4; no DNA check was done on the table's D call, TRBD1. TRBV21-1 is recorded as a pseudogene. This CDR3 comprises 14 residues. CDR3 residues: CASSKRKQDEKLFF. In DNA form, the CDR3 reads TGTGCCAGCAGCAAAAGGAAACAGGATGAAAAACTGTTTTTT.

The V call is TRBV13, the J call TRBJ1-2; perhaps TRBD1 as D (5 bases). Germline lookup yields CDR1 PRHDT and CDR2 FYEKMQ (reference sequence). The CDR3 extends over 13 amino acids. V lost 5 bases and J lost 0, with 7 bases in between. The CDR3 sequence: CASSRQTNYGYTF. In DNA, the CDR3 is TGTGCCAGCAGCAGACAGACTAACTATGGCTACACCTTC.